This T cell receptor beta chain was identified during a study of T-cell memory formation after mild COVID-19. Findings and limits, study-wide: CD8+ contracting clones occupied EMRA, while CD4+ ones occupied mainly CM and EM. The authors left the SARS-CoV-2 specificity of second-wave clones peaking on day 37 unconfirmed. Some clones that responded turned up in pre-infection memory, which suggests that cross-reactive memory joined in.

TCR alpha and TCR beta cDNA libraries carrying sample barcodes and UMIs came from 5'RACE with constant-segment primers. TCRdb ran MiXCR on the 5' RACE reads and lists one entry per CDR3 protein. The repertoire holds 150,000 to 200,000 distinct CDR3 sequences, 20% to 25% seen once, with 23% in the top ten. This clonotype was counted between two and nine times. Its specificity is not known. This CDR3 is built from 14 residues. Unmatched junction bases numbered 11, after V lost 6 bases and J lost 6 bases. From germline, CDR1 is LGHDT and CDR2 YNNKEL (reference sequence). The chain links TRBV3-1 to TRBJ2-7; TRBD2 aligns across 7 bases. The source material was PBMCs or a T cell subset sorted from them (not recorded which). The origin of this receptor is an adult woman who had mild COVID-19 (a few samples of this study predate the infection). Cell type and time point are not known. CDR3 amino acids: CASSHTLGGPEQYF. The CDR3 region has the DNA TGTGCCAGCAGTCATACATTGGGAGGGCCCGAGCAGTACTTC.